This T cell receptor beta chain was retrieved from a study of blood T cells in healthy people across ages. Looking at the study overall: Per two T cells, template switching captured roughly one barcoded beta molecule. The study, taken as a whole, reports: A roughly linear age-dependent decrease characterized TCR beta diversity per million T cells.

This clonotype has more than one count but fewer than ten. Its antigen is undetermined. Primed by a sample-barcoded 5' primer and a J-beta primer mix, a second PCR proceeded for roughly 6 to 12 cycles. MiXCR was run by TCRdb on the 5' RACE reads, yielding one entry per CDR3 protein. This table has nearly 800,000 distinct CDR3 sequences, 20% to 25% appearing once. CDR1 and CDR2 from the germline V gene are KGHDR and SFDVKD. The CDR3 has 15 amino acids. Deletions cut 4 bases from V and 3 bases from J, with 14 bases between. The sample was also linked to a second study, of T cells of mothers and their children.

The source is a boy aged 5-17 years in good health. The J gene is TRBJ1-2, the V gene TRBV24-1, with D tentatively TRBD1 (6 bases). Material: blood. CDR3 amino acids: CATSDPGAQDYGYTF. The CDR3 region has the DNA TGTGCCACCAGTGACCCAGGGGCGCAAGACTATGGCTACACCTTC.